These 9 T cell receptor beta chains share one sample of origin, sequenced in a study of T-cell memory formation after mild COVID-19. Using its own MiXCR run on the 5' RACE reads, TCRdb lists one record per CDR3 protein. The table includes around 300,000 distinct CDR3 sequences, roughly an eighth detected once. The specimen sequenced was PBMCs or a T cell subset sorted from them (not recorded which). The receptor set was obtained from a man aged 18 to 30 who had mild COVID-19 (a few samples of this study predate the infection). Cell type and time point are not known.

This clonotype was counted between two and nine times. The V call is TRBV7-9, the J call TRBJ2-5; tentatively, D is TRBD2 (5 bases). V lost 4 bases, J lost 1 base, and 13 bases lay in between. Germline CDR1 and CDR2: SEHNR and FQNEAQ (reference sequence). This CDR3 has 15 amino acids. Here the CDR3 reads CASSSRGSFQETQYF. CDR3 nucleotides: TGTGCCAGCAGCTCGAGAGGGAGCTTCCAAGAGACCCAGTACTTC. The variable domain in full, with the rest retrieved from reference TRBV7-9 and TRBJ2-5, is DTGVSQNPRHKITKRGQNVTFRCDPISEHNRLYWYRQTLGQGPEFLTYFQNEAQLEKSRLLSDRFSAERPKGSFSTLEIQRTEQGDSAMYLCASSSRGSFQETQYFGPGTRLLVL.

This clonotype was recorded a few times. J is TRBJ1-2 and V is TRBV6-6, with unresolved D. Trimming left V 5 bases short and J 5 bases short, with 12 bases between. Germline values: CDR1 MNHNY, CDR2 SVGAGI (reference sequence). This CDR3 has 13 amino acids. The CDR3 here is CASSRPPEYGYTF. The DNA of the CDR3 is TGTGCCAGCAGTCGACCCCCAGAGTATGGCTACACCTTC.

This clonotype was seen a handful of times. This sequence joins TRBV2 and TRBJ2-7; 9 positions agree with TRBD2. Trimming at V came to 3 bases and at J to 2 bases, leaving 2 bases not matched to a gene. The CDR3 totals 14 residues. Looked up from germline, CDR1 is SNHLY and CDR2 is FYNNEI. The CDR3 DNA is TGTGCCAGCAGTGAGAGCGGGGGGACCTACGAGCAGTACGTC. It codes for CASSESGGTYEQYV.

In its sample, this clonotype was seen a few times. The rearrangement joins TRBV20-1 to TRBJ2-5; D not certain. V lost 0 bases, J lost 5 bases, and 16 bases lay in between. From germline, CDR1 is DFQATT and CDR2 SNEGSKA (reference sequence). The CDR3 is 15 residues long. In nucleotides, the CDR3 is TGCAGTGCTAGAGATATTCTTGGAAGTAAGGAGACCCAGTACTTC. Protein: CSARDILGSKETQYF.

This clonotype has only a few counts. The gene calls are TRBV6-5 and TRBJ2-2; 10 bases match TRBD1. V dropped 6 bases and J dropped 4; count of bases not matched to a gene: 8. The CDR3 extends over 16 amino acids. Germline V gene data show CDR1 as MNHEY and CDR2 as SVGAGI. CDR3 nucleotides: TGTGCCAGCAGGAAGGGGACAGGGGTTATCACCGGGGAGCTGTTTTTT. It translates to CASRKGTGVITGELFF.

This clonotype turned up a few times. The J gene is TRBJ2-1, the V gene TRBV7-9; D unclear. Trimming pared 3 bases from V and 9 bases from J, leaving 15 bases between. This CDR3 contains 14 residues. The germline gives CDR1 SEHNR, CDR2 FQNEAQ (reference sequence). The CDR3 DNA reads TGTGCCAGCAGCTTTCCAGGACCCCTGGGTGAGCAGTTCTTC. It yields the protein CASSFPGPLGEQFF.

The sample holds a few counts of this clonotype. The chain has TRBV27 and TRBJ1-2; D gene unclear. Germline lookup yields CDR1 MNHEY and CDR2 SMNVEV (reference sequence). V lost 5 bases, J lost 5 bases, and 21 bases lay in between. The CDR3 runs 16 residues. The CDR3 region is CASSPLPTPASYGYTF. In DNA form, the CDR3 reads TGTGCCAGCAGTCCCCTCCCGACTCCGGCGTCTTATGGCTACACCTTC.

V is TRBV6-5 and J is TRBJ2-7; perhaps TRBD2 as D (6 bases). The CDR3 length is 12 residues. CDR1 MNHEY and CDR2 SVGAGI come from the germline V gene. V was shortened by 6 bases and J by 6 bases, with 12 bases between the two germline ends. CDR3 region: CASSLAWGEQYF. DNA for the CDR3: TGTGCCAGCAGCCTAGCGTGGGGCGAGCAGTACTTC.

V and J are TRBV10-3 and TRBJ1-5; TRBD1 aligns across 9 bases. This CDR3 region has 14 residues. Germline lookup yields CDR1 ENHRY and CDR2 SYGVKD. Trimming removed 6 bases from V and 1 base from J; junction bases left unmatched: 1. For the CDR3, the DNA is TGTGCCATCAGGGGGACAGGGAGCAATCAGCCCCAGCATTTT. Amino acid sequence: CAIRGTGSNQPQHF.